Following are 13 T cell receptor beta chains from one sample sequenced in a study of T cells in localized non-small cell lung cancer. TCRdb's copy holds only in-frame clones and misses some; the assay was immunoSEQ multiplex PCR. The sample has over a thousand clones; 20% to 30% are singletons. The specimen was normal lung tissue next to the tumor, collected before any cancer treatment. Every receptor here comes from a man aged 40 to 70 with stage II squamous cell lung carcinoma.

In this sample, this clone turned up a few times. This chain links TRBV7-8 with TRBJ2-6; possible D gene TRBD2, 6 bases. The CDR3 consists of 18 residues. Trimming left V 2 bases short and J 0 bases short, with 14 bases between. CDR1 SGHVS and CDR2 FQNEAQ come from the germline V gene. CDR3 sequence (DNA): TGTGCCAGCAGCTTACTGCCAGCGGGCCGCTCTGGGGCCAACGTCCTGACTTTC. It yields the protein CASSLLPAGRSGANVLTF.

There are a few counts of this clone. The CDR3 region has the DNA TGTGCCAGCAGCCAAAGAGGACTAGCGCGGAACGACGAGCAGTACTTC. It yields the protein CASSQRGLARNDEQYF. The chain combines TRBV11-3 with TRBJ2-7, with 9 bases identical to TRBD2. V was pared by 5 bases and J by 5 bases, with 13 bases of the junction left unmatched. The CDR3 is made up of 16 amino acids. Germline V lookup: CDR1 SGHNT, CDR2 YENEEA.

V is TRBV19 and J is TRBJ1-5; 10 nucleotides line up with TRBD1. Unmatched junction bases numbered 5, after V lost 10 bases and J lost 5 bases. CDR3 length: 13 residues. Germline-derived CDR1 and CDR2 are LNHDA and SQIVND (reference sequence). The CDR3 bases are TGTGCCATGGGACAGGGGAGAGATCAGCCCCAGCATTTT. This gives the protein CAMGQGRDQPQHF.

This clone counts as medium-sized. The V gene is TRBV12-5, the J gene TRBJ1-6; possible D gene TRBD1, 6 bases. The CDR3 is made up of 13 amino acids. CDR1 is LGHNT, CDR2 FRNRAP, per germline. The CDR3 nucleotides read TGTGCCAGCAAGGGGGACGGCGGTTCACCCCTCCACTTT. Translated, it gives CASKGDGGSPLHF. Full variable domain (outside the CDR3, taken from reference TRBV12-5 and TRBJ1-6): DARVTQTPRHKVTEMGQEVTMRCQPILGHNTVFWYRQTMMQGLELLAYFRNRAPLDDSGMPKDRFSAEMPDATLATLKIQPSEPRDSAVYFCASKGDGGSPLHFGNGTRLTVT.

The chain joins TRBV11-3 to TRBJ1-1; TRBD1 matches 7 bases. The CDR3 loop spans 15 amino acids. Trimming cost V 0 bases and J 4 bases; bases outside gene matches: 5. Germline assignment: CDR1 SGHNT and CDR2 YENEEA. CDR3 sequence (DNA): TGTGCCAGCAGCTTAGAAGGGGCAGGGGGCACTGAAGCTTTCTTT. Translated: CASSLEGAGGTEAFF.

This clone was observed a handful of times. The chain carries TRBV28 and TRBJ2-3, with 8 bases that match TRBD1. The CDR3 runs 15 residues. The germline V gene encodes CDR1 MDHEN and CDR2 SYDVKM. Trimming took 5 bases from V and 2 from J; bases not matched to a gene: 6. The CDR3 nucleotides are TGTGCCAGCAGTCCTCCGGACAGGGACACAGATACGCAGTATTTT. Protein sequence: CASSPPDRDTDTQYF.

J is TRBJ1-1 and V is TRBV30, with 7 bases that match TRBD1. Trimming cost V 5 bases and J 7 bases; bases outside gene matches: 10. CDR1 GTSNPN and CDR2 SVGIG come from the germline V gene (reference sequence). The CDR3 has 13 amino acids. In DNA form, the CDR3 reads TGTGCCTGGTCCCGTCAACAGGGGATTGAAGCTTTCTTT. Its translation: CAWSRQQGIEAFF.

The chain employs TRBV6-8 and TRBJ2-1, with TRBD1 matching over 8 bases. V lost 10 bases, J lost 2 bases, and 10 bases stayed unmatched. Per the germline V gene, CDR1 is MNHGY and CDR2 is SAAAGT. The CDR3 totals 15 residues. CDR3 DNA sequence: TGTGCCATCAGGCCTGCAGGGGGCGCCTACAATGAGCAGTTCTTC. This gives the protein CAIRPAGGAYNEQFF.

This clone showed up just a few times. This rearrangement joins TRBV11-3 to TRBJ1-3, with D possibly being TRBD1 (6 bases). CDR1 is SGHNT and CDR2 is YENEEA in the germline V gene. The CDR3 is made up of 15 amino acids. V lost 8 bases to trimming and J lost 5 bases, with 19 bases between them. The CDR3 loop reads CASSGAQGSRNTIYF. The CDR3, as DNA: TGTGCCAGCTCGGGGGCACAGGGTAGTAGAAACACCATATATTTT.

Sample share makes this clone medium-sized. The chain uses TRBV10-3 and TRBJ1-2, with 7 bases lining up with TRBD1. Germline loops: CDR1 ENHRY, CDR2 SYGVKD. CDR3 size: 16 residues. J gave up 5 bases and V 2 bases, and 11 bases lay outside the gene matches. CDR3 loop: CAISEAMLRGDYGYTF. The CDR3 region has the DNA TGTGCCATCAGTGAGGCGATGCTCAGGGGGGATTATGGCTACACCTTC.

The gene calls are TRBV14 and TRBJ2-7; 11 positions agree with TRBD2. The CDR3 length is 15 residues. The ends lost 2 bases at V and 1 base at J; junction bases unmatched: 1. Germline assignment: CDR1 SGHDN and CDR2 FVKESK. The CDR3 sequence: CASSQLAGGSYEQYF. The CDR3 DNA is TGTGCCAGCAGCCAACTAGCGGGGGGATCCTACGAGCAGTACTTC.

This clone is deemed medium-sized. The genes are TRBV11-3 and TRBJ2-2; perhaps TRBD2 as D (7 bases). This CDR3 region has 14 residues. Per the germline V gene, CDR1 is SGHNT and CDR2 is YENEEA. V gave up 4 bases and J gave up 7 bases, with 13 bases separating them. CDR3 sequence: CASSSPGEGGELFF. The CDR3 DNA sequence: TGTGCCAGCAGCTCTCCAGGGGAGGGCGGGGAGCTGTTTTTT.

This chain joins TRBV9 and TRBJ2-7; D is ambiguous. The CDR3 sequence is 13 residues long. CDR1 is SGDLS and CDR2 is YYNGEE in the germline V gene. V lost 0 bases and J lost 2, with 6 bases in between. Here the CDR3 DNA reads TGTGCCAGCAGCGTAGGGTTAGCCTACGAGCAGTACTTC. Translating it yields CASSVGLAYEQYF. Full variable domain (outside the CDR3, taken from reference TRBV9 and TRBJ2-7): DSGVTQTPKHLITATGQRVTLRCSPRSGDLSVYWYQQSLDQGLQFLIQYYNGEERAKGNILERFSAQQFPDLHSELNLSSLELGDSALYFCASSVGLAYEQYFGPGTRLTVT.